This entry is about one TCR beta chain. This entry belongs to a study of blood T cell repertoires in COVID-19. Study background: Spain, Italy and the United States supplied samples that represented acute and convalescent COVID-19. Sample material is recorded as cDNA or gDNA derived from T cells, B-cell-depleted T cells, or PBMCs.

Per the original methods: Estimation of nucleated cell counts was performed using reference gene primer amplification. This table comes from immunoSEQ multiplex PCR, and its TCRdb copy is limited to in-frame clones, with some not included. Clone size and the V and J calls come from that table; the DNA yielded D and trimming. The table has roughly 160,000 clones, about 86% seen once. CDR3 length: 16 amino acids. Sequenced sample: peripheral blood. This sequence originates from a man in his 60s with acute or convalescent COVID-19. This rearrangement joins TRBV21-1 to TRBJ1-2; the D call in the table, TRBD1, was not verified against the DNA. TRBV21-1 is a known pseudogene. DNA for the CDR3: TGTGCCAGCCGTGGGTTCAGACAGGGCAATAACTATGGCTACACCTTC. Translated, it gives CASRGFRQGNNYGYTF.